This T cell receptor (beta chain) was profiled in a study of blood T cell repertoires in COVID-19. Study as a whole: From the United States, Italy and Spain came samples of acute and convalescent COVID-19. T cells, B-cell-depleted T cells, or PBMCs provided the cDNA or gDNA that served as material.

Authors' data handling: Amplified reference gene primers provided the basis for estimating nucleated cell counts. Assay: immunoSEQ multiplex PCR; the TCRdb copy retains only in-frame clones and omits some. Clonal size and the V and J genes are those of that table, whereas D and trimming came from the DNA. The sample lists under 250,000 clones; approximately 90% were seen once. The TCR was taken from a man younger than 30 with active or convalescent COVID-19. The sequenced sample was peripheral blood.

The DNA of the CDR3 is TGTGCCAGCAGTTCCCGGGCCTACACGGAGGAGCCCCAGCATTTT. Amino acids: CASSSRAYTEEPQHF. The chain carries TRBV6-2 or TRBV6-3 and TRBJ1-5; D unclear. This CDR3 is built from 15 residues. V dropped 4 bases and J dropped 8 bases, with 18 bases sitting between them. Germline V CDR1 and CDR2: MNHEY, SVGEGT.